This T cell receptor beta chain was sequenced in a study of regulatory T cells in long-lasting Graves disease. Overall study results and limits: Newly diagnosed Graves' patients exceeded persistent ones in TCR diversity. Shared public clonotypes totalled some 2,500 in persistent patients, compared with roughly 970 in new patients. It is possible that accuracy was reduced by the small size of the sample. Tissue studied was limited to peripheral blood, excluding thyroid tissue.

TCR beta libraries were built with iRepertoire HTBI primers and Arm-PCR of CDR3 regions. TCRdb fed the multiplex PCR reads into MiXCR, producing one record per CDR3 protein. The sample records 350,000 to 450,000 distinct CDR3 sequences, around 21% being singletons. CDR3 length equals 15 residues. Trimming removed 5 bases from V and 5 bases from J; junction bases left unmatched: 11. CDR1 and CDR2 from the germline V gene are SGHVS and FNYEAQ. Ten or more counts support this clonotype. Its antigen remains unidentified. Time point reported: persistent/refractory GD, antithyroid drugs over 5 years with positive TRAb. After RNA was extracted from PBMCs, the TCR library was made from it.

The V gene is TRBV7-6, the J gene TRBJ2-5; TRBD1 matches at 7 bases. Sequenced here: peripheral blood mononuclear cells (PBMCs), sampled when the disease was refractory, from a patient treated with antithyroid drugs. The origin of this receptor is a female donor with Graves disease. The CDR3 coding sequence is TGTGCCAGCAGCGCGACAGGGTCCCGGGTTGAGACCCAGTACTTC. Its translation is CASSATGSRVETQYF.